Listed below are T cell receptor beta chains from one sample, sequenced in a study of identical twins. TCRdb reanalysed the 5' RACE reads using MiXCR and keeps one entry per CDR3 protein. The table has hundreds of thousands of distinct CDR3 sequences, less than 25% seen once. Another study also made use of these data, one on T cells expressing NK-cell markers.

Material: CD4+ T cells sorted from blood. The receptors stem from a woman aged 18-29 years in good health. CDR3s include the opening cysteine and the closing phenylalanine or tryptophan. D genes are given only for firm matches. Clone size appears in some rows only: once, few, many, or a class for an expanded clone.

V gene	clone size	J gene	D gene	CDR3 DNA	CDR3 protein
TRBV7-9	few	TRBJ1-6	TRBD1	TGTGCCAGCAGCGCGGGCGGGACAGTTAATTCACCCCTCCACTTT	CASSAGGTVNSPLHF
TRBV12-3/TRBV12-4	few	TRBJ2-7	TRBD2	TGTGCCAGCAGGACTAGCGGGAGGGGCGAGCAGTACTTC	CASRTSGRGEQYF
TRBV7-3	once	TRBJ2-1	-	TGTGCCAGCAGAGGGATCGGCAATGAGCAGTTCTTC	CASRGIGNEQFF
TRBV5-6	-	TRBJ1-2	TRBD1	TGTGCCAGCAGCTGGGACAGGGCAGACTATGGCTACACCTTC	CASSWDRADYGYTF
TRBV12-3/TRBV12-4	-	TRBJ2-5	-	TGTGCCAGCAGACTTGGGGGCGGAGAGACCCAGTACTTC	CASRLGGGETQYF
TRBV5-1	-	TRBJ2-1	-	TGCGCCAGCAGCTCTCACCGGGCCCCGCTATCAGAGCAGTTCTTC	CASSSHRAPLSEQFF
TRBV7-6	-	TRBJ2-1	-	TGTGCCAGCAGCTTAGGGTGGGTCTCCTACAATGAGCAGTTCTTC	CASSLGWVSYNEQFF
TRBV4-3	few	TRBJ2-3	TRBD2	TGCGCCAGCAGCCAAGGGGCGGGAGAATTGGATACGCAGTATTTT	CASSQGAGELDTQYF
TRBV6-5	many	TRBJ1-1	TRBD1	TGTGCCAGCAGTCACAGATGGGACAGGGCGGCTGAAGCTTTCTTT	CASSHRWDRAAEAFF
TRBV11-2	many	TRBJ2-1	TRBD2	TGTGCCAGCAGCCTATTCAGCGGGAAGGCCTACAATGAGCAGTTCTTC	CASSLFSGKAYNEQFF
TRBV29-1	few	TRBJ1-3	-	TGCAGCGTTCGGGACACCGGCTCTGGAAACACCATATATTTT	CSVRDTGSGNTIYF
TRBV5-1	few	TRBJ2-2	TRBD1	TGCGCCAGCAGCTTGGTTGGGGACAGGCAACGAATGTTTTTT	CASSLVGDRQRMFF
TRBV4-1	few	TRBJ1-2	-	TGCGCCAGCAGCCCCGTGCTCGGGACGTATGGCTACACCTTC	CASSPVLGTYGYTF
TRBV20-1	-	TRBJ2-3	-	TGCAGTGCTGGCCTTACGGCCTCGCACTCGCAGTATTTT	CSAGLTASHSQYF
TRBV7-2	-	TRBJ2-3	TRBD2	TGTGCCAGCATTTCCATGAGCGGGAGGAGGACAGATACGCAGTATTTT	CASISMSGRRTDTQYF
TRBV7-2	many	TRBJ2-3	TRBD2	TGTGCCAGCAGCCCACGTCCCCTAGCGGGAGCAGGAGATACGCAGTATTTT	CASSPRPLAGAGDTQYF
TRBV20-1	few	TRBJ2-4	-	TGCAGTGCCCTCCGGGGGTTATCAAACATTCAGTACTTC	CSALRGLSNIQYF
TRBV3-1	-	TRBJ2-1	TRBD2	TGTGCCAGCAGCCAAGGAAAAGCGGGAGCAAGGAATGAGCAGTTCTTC	CASSQGKAGARNEQFF
TRBV20-1	few	TRBJ1-5	-	TGCAGTGCTACGGGGGCCGTATCGAGCAATCAGCCCCAGCATTTT	CSATGAVSSNQPQHF
TRBV5-1	-	TRBJ1-5	-	TGCGCCAGCAGCTTGTCGGGAGGCATTGCGCCCCAGCCCCAGCATTTT	CASSLSGGIAPQPQHF
TRBV25-1	-	TRBJ2-3	TRBD1	TGTGCCAGCAGTCCGACGGCAGGACAGGGGGCAGGAGATACGCAGTATTTT	CASSPTAGQGAGDTQYF
TRBV20-1	-	TRBJ2-1	TRBD1	TGCAGTGCTAGCCCCGGGACAGGGGCGAGGTACAATGAGCAGTTCTTC	CSASPGTGARYNEQFF
TRBV9	few	TRBJ2-7	-	TGTGCCAGCAGTCGAGAAGTAGGAGGGTACGAGCAGTACTTC	CASSREVGGYEQYF
TRBV7-8	-	TRBJ2-1	-	TGTGCCAGCAGGCTCTTGGGGCTCGGGACCATAGACAATGAGCAGTTCTTC	CASRLLGLGTIDNEQFF
TRBV20-1	-	TRBJ2-7	TRBD2	TGCAGTGCTAGAACTGATAGCGGGAGCCTCGAGCAGTACTTC	CSARTDSGSLEQYF
TRBV6-5	-	TRBJ1-3	-	TGTGCCAGCAGTTCCGTGAGCTCTGGAAACACCATATATTTT	CASSSVSSGNTIYF
TRBV20-1	-	TRBJ2-5	-	TGCAGTGCTGGCCGCGCGGCGGGGCTCCAAGAGACCCAGTACTTC	CSAGRAAGLQETQYF
TRBV20-1	-	TRBJ2-1	-	TGCAGTGCTAGCAAAGGGGATGAGCAGTTCTTC	CSASKGDEQFF
TRBV2	-	TRBJ1-1	TRBD1	TGTGCCACCGGACAGGGGGCACGGGACACTGAAGCTTTCTTT	CATGQGARDTEAFF
TRBV14	-	TRBJ1-6	TRBD1	TGTGCCAGCAGCCAAGAAAAGGGGGCCACCAATTCACCCCTCCACTTT	CASSQEKGATNSPLHF
TRBV6-1	-	TRBJ2-3	-	TGTGCCAGCAGTGAAAGGGGTACTAGCACAGATACGCAGTATTTT	CASSERGTSTDTQYF
TRBV20-1	once	TRBJ2-7	TRBD1	TGCAGTGGGACGGACAGGGGATACGAGCAGTACTTC	CSGTDRGYEQYF
TRBV20-1	few	TRBJ1-1	-	TGCAGTGCTACTGACAGGAACACTGAAGCTTTCTTT	CSATDRNTEAFF